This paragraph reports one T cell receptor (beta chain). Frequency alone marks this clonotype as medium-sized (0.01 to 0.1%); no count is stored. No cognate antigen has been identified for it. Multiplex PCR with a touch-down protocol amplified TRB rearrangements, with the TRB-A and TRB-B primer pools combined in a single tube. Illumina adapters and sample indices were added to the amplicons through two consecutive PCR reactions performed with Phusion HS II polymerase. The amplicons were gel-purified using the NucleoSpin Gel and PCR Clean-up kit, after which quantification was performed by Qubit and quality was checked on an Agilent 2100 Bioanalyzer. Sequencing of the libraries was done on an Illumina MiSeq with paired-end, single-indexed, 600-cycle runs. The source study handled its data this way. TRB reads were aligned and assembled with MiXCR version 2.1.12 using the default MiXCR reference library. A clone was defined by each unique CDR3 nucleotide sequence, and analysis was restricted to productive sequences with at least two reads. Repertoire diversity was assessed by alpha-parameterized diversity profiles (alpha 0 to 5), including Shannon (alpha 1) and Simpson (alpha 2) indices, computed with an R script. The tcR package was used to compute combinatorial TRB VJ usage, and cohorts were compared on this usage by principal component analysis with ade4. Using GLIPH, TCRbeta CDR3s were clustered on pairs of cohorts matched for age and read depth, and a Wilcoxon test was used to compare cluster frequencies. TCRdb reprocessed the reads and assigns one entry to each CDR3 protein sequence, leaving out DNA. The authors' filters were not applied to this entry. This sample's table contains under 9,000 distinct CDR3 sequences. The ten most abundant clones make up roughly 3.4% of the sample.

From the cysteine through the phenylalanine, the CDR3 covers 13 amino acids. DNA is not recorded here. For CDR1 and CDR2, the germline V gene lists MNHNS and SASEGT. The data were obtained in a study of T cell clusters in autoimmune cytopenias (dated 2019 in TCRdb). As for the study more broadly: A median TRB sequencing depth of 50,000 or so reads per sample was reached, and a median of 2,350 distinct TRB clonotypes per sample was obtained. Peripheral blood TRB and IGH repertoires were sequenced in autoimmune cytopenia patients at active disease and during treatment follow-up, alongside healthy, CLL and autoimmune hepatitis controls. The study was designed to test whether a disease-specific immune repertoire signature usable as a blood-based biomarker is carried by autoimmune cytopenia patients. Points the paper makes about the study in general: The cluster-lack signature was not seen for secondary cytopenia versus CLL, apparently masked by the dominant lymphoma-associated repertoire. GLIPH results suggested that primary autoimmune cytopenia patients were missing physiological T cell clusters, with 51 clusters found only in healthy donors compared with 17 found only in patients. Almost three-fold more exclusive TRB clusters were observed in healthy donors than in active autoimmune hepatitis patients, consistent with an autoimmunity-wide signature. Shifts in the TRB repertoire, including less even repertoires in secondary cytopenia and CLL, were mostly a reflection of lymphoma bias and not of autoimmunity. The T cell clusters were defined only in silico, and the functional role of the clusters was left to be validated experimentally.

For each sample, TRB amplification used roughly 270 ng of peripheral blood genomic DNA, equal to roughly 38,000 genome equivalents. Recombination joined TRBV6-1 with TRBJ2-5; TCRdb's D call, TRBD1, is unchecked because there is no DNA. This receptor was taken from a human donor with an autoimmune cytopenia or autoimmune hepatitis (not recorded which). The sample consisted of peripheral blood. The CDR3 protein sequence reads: CAGGTGVGETQYF.